These 2 T cell receptor beta chains originate from one sample sequenced in a study of blood T cell repertoires in COVID-19. Here immunoSEQ multiplex PCR was the method, and the copy in TCRdb shows in-frame clones only, minus some. Of roughly 140,000 clones in the sample, 70% to 90% were seen once. The specimen was peripheral blood. The receptors come from a man aged 45-60 years with acute or convalescent COVID-19.

This clone was seen more than once but under ten times. The rearrangement joins TRBV2 to TRBJ2-7; 8 bases are shared with TRBD1. The CDR3 loop spans 16 amino acids. V lost 6 bases, J lost 2 bases, and 12 bases stayed unmatched. Germline values: CDR1 SNHLY, CDR2 FYNNEI. CDR3 DNA sequence: TGTGCCAGCAGACCCCGTACCCGGGACAGGACCTACGAGCAGTACTTC. This sequence encodes CASRPRTRDRTYEQYF.

This chain joins TRBV6-6 and TRBJ2-5; TRBD1 aligns across 7 bases. V trimming: 7 bases; J trimming: 1 base; junction bases outside the gene matches: 12. This CDR3 contains 16 residues. CDR1 and CDR2 from the germline V gene are MNHNY and SVGAGI (reference sequence). In DNA form, the CDR3 reads TGTGCCAGCACCCCTCTTCGAGGGGGCCCCCAAGAGACCCAGTACTTC. Amino acids: CASTPLRGGPQETQYF.